This entry lists 22 T cell receptor beta chains sequenced from one sample in a study of cytomegalovirus exposure and HLA in healthy donors. 60 Vbeta and 13 Jbeta primers were used in PCR. Profiled with immunoSEQ multiplex PCR; TCRdb holds only in-frame clones, not every one. Counted here are 100,000 to 150,000 clones, around 75% occurring once; the ten biggest clones make up under 5.5%. Input material: PBMCs. All receptors derive from a man between 60 and 70 years old in good health and CMV-seropositive.

This chain joins TRBV9 and TRBJ1-1; D is unclear. This CDR3 spans 13 amino acids. V gave up 3 bases and J gave up 0 bases, with 6 bases separating them. The germline V gene encodes CDR1 SGDLS and CDR2 YYNGEE. CDR3 residues: CASSAQVNTEAFF. The CDR3 region has the DNA TGTGCCAGCAGCGCCCAGGTGAACACTGAAGCTTTCTTT. The variable domain in full, with the rest retrieved from reference TRBV9 and TRBJ1-1, is DSGVTQTPKHLITATGQRVTLRCSPRSGDLSVYWYQQSLDQGLQFLIQYYNGEERAKGNILERFSAQQFPDLHSELNLSSLELGDSALYFCASSAQVNTEAFFGQGTRLTVV.

J is TRBJ2-3 and V is TRBV5-1; TRBD1 is a possible D gene (5 bases). From germline, CDR1 is SGHRS and CDR2 YFSETQ. The V end was cut by 4 bases, the J end by 0 bases, with 18 bases between. This CDR3 comprises 17 residues. CDR3 DNA sequence: TGCGCCAGCAGCATTGGAAAGGGGCTAACTAGCACAGATACGCAGTATTTT. It translates to CASSIGKGLTSTDTQYF. The whole variable domain, filled in from reference TRBV5-1 and TRBJ2-3, reads KAGVTQTPRYLIKTRGQQVTLSCSPISGHRSVSWYQQTPGQGLQFLFEYFSETQRNKGNFPGRFSGRQFSNSRSEMNVSTLELGDSALYLCASSIGKGLTSTDTQYFGPGTRLTVL.

The chain recombines TRBV5-4 with TRBJ1-2, with D unclear. Per germline, CDR1 SGHNT and CDR2 YYREEE (reference sequence). Trimming cost V 1 base and J 0 bases, with 7 bases left between them. The CDR3 covers 14 residues. The CDR3 sequence: CASSLSVANYGYTF. CDR3 nucleotides: TGTGCCAGCAGCTTGTCAGTGGCTAACTATGGCTACACCTTC.

V usage is TRBV6-5 and J usage is TRBJ2-5; TRBD1 is a possible D gene (6 bases). The length of the CDR3 is 14 residues. The V end lost 4 bases, the J end lost 4 bases, and 13 bases lay between the germline ends. Germline V CDR1 and CDR2: MNHEY, SVGAGI. The CDR3 region is CASSWGLGGETQYF. CDR3 bases: TGTGCCAGCAGTTGGGGGTTAGGGGGAGAGACCCAGTACTTC.

This clone was recorded once. The chain links TRBV5-1 to TRBJ1-1, with a weak D call TRBD1 (5 bases). CDR3 length: 13 residues. V lost 1 base to trimming and J lost 3 bases, with 7 bases between them. Germline CDR1 reads SGHRS; CDR2 reads YFSETQ. The CDR3 protein is CASSLRGDTEAFF. The CDR3 coding sequence is TGCGCCAGCAGCTTGCGGGGGGACACTGAAGCTTTCTTT.

V gene TRBV19 combines with J gene TRBJ1-5; weak D call: TRBD1 (5 bases). Between the trimmed V and J ends, which lost 2 bases and 3 bases, there was a span of 17 bases. The CDR3 totals 17 residues. Germline CDR1 and CDR2: LNHDA and SQIVND (reference sequence). The chain's CDR3 is CASSIRLGQGFNQPQHF. CDR3 in DNA: TGTGCCAGTAGTATAAGGCTGGGGCAGGGCTTCAATCAGCCCCAGCATTTT.

The rearrangement joins TRBV6-5 to TRBJ2-3, with 8 bases fitting TRBD2. J was trimmed by 1 base and V by 8 bases; bases with no gene match: 8. The CDR3 extends over 15 amino acids. CDR1 and CDR2 from the germline V gene are MNHEY and SVGAGI. CDR3 sequence reads: CASHGGRGGTDTQYF. The CDR3 DNA reads as TGTGCCAGCCACGGGGGGCGGGGGGGCACAGATACGCAGTATTTT.

Concerning this clone itself: Relative to the germline gene, one junction end is altered; a read error may explain this. The chain is built from TRBV7-7 and TRBJ2-3; 8 bases match TRBD2. This CDR3 region has 12 residues. The germline gives CDR1 SSHAT, CDR2 FNYEAQ (reference sequence). The CDR3 protein is CASSERGGTQYF. Written as DNA, the CDR3 is TGTGCTAGCAGCGAACGGGGGGGGACGCAGTATTTT.

The chain recombines TRBV7-2 with TRBJ1-1; D not certain. Germline V gene data show CDR1 as SGHTA and CDR2 as FQGNSA. The CDR3 is made up of 14 amino acids. Trimming removed 2 bases from V and 3 bases from J, with 10 bases in between. In nucleotides, the CDR3 is TGTGCCAGCAGCTTAATTGCCGGGGACACTGAAGCTTTCTTT. This gives the protein CASSLIAGDTEAFF.

The chain carries TRBV6-1 and TRBJ1-5, with D perhaps TRBD1 (6 bases). V lost 5 bases and J lost 5, with 16 bases in between. The CDR3 runs to 15 residues. Germline V gene sequence: CDR1 MNHNS, CDR2 SASEGT. CDR3 bases: TGTGCCAGCAGTCCCGCGACAGGAGACGATCAGCCCCAGCATTTT. Translation gives CASSPATGDDQPQHF.

As regards this clone: Germline is not matched at one junction end, which may reflect a read error. CDR3 in DNA: TGTTCCAGCAGCGAATACCTTGGGGACAGGGGGTACGAGCAGTACTTC. Encoded protein: CSSSEYLGDRGYEQYF. The V and J genes are TRBV7-9 and TRBJ2-7; TRBD1 matches 11 bases. Germline lookup yields CDR1 SEHNR and CDR2 FQNEAQ (reference sequence). The CDR3 is made up of 16 amino acids.

This clone was observed a handful of times. This chain connects TRBV6-5 to TRBJ1-1; 8 nucleotides align to TRBD1. CDR1 MNHEY and CDR2 SVGAGI come from the germline V gene. J gave up 0 bases and V 9 bases, and 9 bases lay outside the gene matches. The CDR3 totals 15 residues. This CDR3 reads CASRQGWGMNTEAFF. CDR3 nucleotide sequence: TGTGCCAGTCGACAGGGGTGGGGGATGAACACTGAAGCTTTCTTT.

The rearrangement links TRBV28 to TRBJ1-1, with no clear D. The V end lost 2 bases, the J end lost 0 bases, and 13 bases lay between the germline ends. The CDR3 is 16 residues long. From germline, CDR1 is MDHEN and CDR2 SYDVKM. CDR3 in amino acids: CASSLSHNRLNTEAFF. Written as DNA, the CDR3 is TGTGCCAGCAGTTTAAGCCACAACAGATTGAACACTGAAGCTTTCTTT.

About this clone itself: The junction departs from germline at one end; a sequencing error may be responsible. The chain carries TRBV7-9 and TRBJ2-3, with D tentatively TRBD1 (5 bases). The CDR3 is 13 amino acids. The germline V gene encodes CDR1 SEHNR and CDR2 FQNEAQ (reference sequence). The CDR3 DNA reads TGTTCCAGCAGCTTAGGGGCGACAGATACGCAGTATTTT. Translation gives CSSSLGATDTQYF.

The chain couples TRBV27 to TRBJ2-7; D might be TRBD1 (6 bases). The V gene lost 0 bases and the J gene lost 2 bases, with 20 bases spanning the gap. There are 18 residues in the CDR3. Germline V CDR1 and CDR2: MNHEY, SMNVEV (reference sequence). CDR3 loop: CASSLSTPRWGTPYEQYF. CDR3 nucleotide sequence: TGTGCCAGCAGTTTATCGACCCCGCGTTGGGGGACACCCTACGAGCAGTACTTC.

CDR3 nucleotide sequence: TGTGCCAGCAGTTTCAGGGGGTATCTCTATAATTCACCCCTCCACTTT. The encoded protein is CASSFRGYLYNSPLHF. The genes are TRBV27 and TRBJ1-6; 7 bases match TRBD1. In germline, CDR1 is MNHEY, CDR2 SMNVEV (reference sequence). The CDR3 contains 16 residues. J lost 3 bases, V lost 3 bases, and 5 bases had no gene match.

This clone was picked up a small number of times. The chain uses TRBV5-6 and TRBJ1-1; perhaps TRBD1 as D (5 bases). The V and J ends lost 4 bases and 2 bases respectively, with 9 bases between them. This CDR3 has 13 residues. Germline CDR1 SGHDT, CDR2 YYEEEE. The DNA for the CDR3 is TGTGCCAGCAGCAGGGGTCCTAACACTGAAGCTTTCTTT. Amino acids: CASSRGPNTEAFF.

The chain joins TRBV28 to TRBJ1-1; D is uncertain. The CDR3 extends over 16 amino acids. Trimming took 6 bases from V and 3 from J, leaving 20 bases between them. The germline CDR1 and CDR2 sequences are MDHEN and SYDVKM. The CDR3 region is CASSVEGKARDTEAFF. The CDR3 DNA follows: TGTGCCAGCAGCGTCGAGGGCAAGGCGAGAGACACTGAAGCTTTCTTT.

The chain is built from TRBV5-1 and TRBJ1-2; 8 bases match TRBD1. From germline, CDR1 is SGHRS and CDR2 YFSETQ. The CDR3 is made up of 14 amino acids. V was clipped by 3 bases and J by 5 bases; unmatched bases: 6. The CDR3 sequence: CASSWGGQGYGYTF. DNA of the CDR3: TGCGCCAGCAGCTGGGGCGGACAGGGATATGGCTACACCTTC.

Concerning this clone: Germline is not matched at one junction end, which may reflect a read error. The chain joins TRBV7-7 to TRBJ2-3; maybe TRBD1 (6 bases). Germline CDR1 and CDR2: SSHAT and FNYEAQ (reference sequence). The CDR3 contains 14 residues. The DNA for the CDR3 is TGTGCTAGCAGCTTAAGTCCAGGGGCAGATACGCAGTATTTT. Encoded protein: CASSLSPGADTQYF. Looking up the rest from reference TRBV7-7 and TRBJ2-3 gives the full variable domain: GAGVSQSPRYKVTKRGQDVTLRCDPISSHATLYWYQQALGQGPEFLTYFNYEAQPDKSGLPSDRFSAERPEGSISTLTIQRTEQRDSAMYRCASSLSPGADTQYFGPGTRLTVL.

In DNA, the CDR3 is TGTGCCAGCAGCTTCCGACAGAACACTGAAGCTTTCTTT. This sequence encodes CASSFRQNTEAFF. The chain uses TRBV7-3 and TRBJ1-1; D is undetermined. The V end was cut by 3 bases, the J end by 1 base, with 6 bases between. The CDR3 is 13 residues long. CDR1 and CDR2 (germline): SGHTA, FQGTGA.

This clone was seen just once. The gene calls are TRBV21-1 and TRBJ2-7; the table calls TRBD1, which could not be checked here. TRBV21-1 is shown as a pseudogene. The CDR3 totals 15 residues. The DNA of the CDR3 is TGTGCCAGCAGCCCCCCAAAGGACAGTCCGGGGGAGCAGTACTTC. Its translation is CASSPPKDSPGEQYF.